What follows is one T cell receptor beta chain and its context. Its antigen is not known. TCRdb processed the multiplex PCR reads anew with MiXCR; each CDR3 protein has one entry. The sample consists of some 230,000 distinct CDR3 sequences, under 40% of them appearing once. Breast cancer patients provided tissue from their axillary draining lymph nodes. Germline V gene data show CDR1 as SGHVS and CDR2 as FQNEAQ. The CDR3 is 15 amino acids. Trimming left V 1 base short and J 4 bases short, with 13 bases between. This entry is derived from a study of breast tumors, draining lymph nodes, adjacent tissues. Study findings and constraints: The data were judged consistent with most tumor T cells coming from lymph node and expanding in tumor.

V is TRBV7-8 and J is TRBJ2-5, with D perhaps TRBD1 or TRBD2 (5 bases each). This TCR came from a female donor with breast cancer. Some clones in this sample may be carry-over from other donors' samples. The sample comprised axillary lymph node tissue. The CDR3 nucleotides read TGTGCCAGCAGCTTAGAGGGGCCCGGAGGAGAGACCCAGTACTTC. Residues: CASSLEGPGGETQYF.